This T cell receptor beta chain originates from a study of blood T cell repertoires in COVID-19. Overall study context: The United States, Italy and Spain supplied acute and convalescent COVID-19 samples. The analysed material was cDNA or gDNA that came from T cells, B-cell-depleted T cells, or PBMCs.

There are 16 residues in the CDR3. V lost 3 bases and J lost 4; bases outside the gene matches: 12. The germline V gene encodes CDR1 MGHRA and CDR2 YSYEKL. Authors' data handling: Estimates of nucleated cell counts were drawn from the amplification of reference gene primers. TCRdb keeps only in-frame clones here, not all; method: immunoSEQ multiplex PCR. From that table come the V and J calls and clone size; the DNA was used to work out D and trimming. The sample lists more than 200,000 clones; 86% were seen once. This chain uses TRBV4-1 with TRBJ2-7; 7 nucleotides agree with TRBD2. This clonotype was sampled from an elderly man with acute or convalescent COVID-19. Source material: peripheral blood. CDR3 coding DNA: TGCGCCAGCAGCCATAGCGGAGGGGAGGGCCCTTACGAGCAGTACTTC. As protein: CASSHSGGEGPYEQYF.